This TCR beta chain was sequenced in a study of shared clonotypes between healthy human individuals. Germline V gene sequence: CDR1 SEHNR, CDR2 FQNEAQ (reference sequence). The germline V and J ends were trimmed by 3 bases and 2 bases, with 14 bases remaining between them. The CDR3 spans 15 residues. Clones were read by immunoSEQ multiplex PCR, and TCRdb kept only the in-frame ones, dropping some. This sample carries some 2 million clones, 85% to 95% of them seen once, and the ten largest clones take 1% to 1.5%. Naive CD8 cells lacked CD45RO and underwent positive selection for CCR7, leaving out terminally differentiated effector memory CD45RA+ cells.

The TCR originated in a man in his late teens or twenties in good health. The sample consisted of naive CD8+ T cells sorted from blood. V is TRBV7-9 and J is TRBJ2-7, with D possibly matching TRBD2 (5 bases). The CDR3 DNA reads TGTGCCAGCAGCTTCCCCGCGGGCCCCACCTACGAGCAGTACTTC. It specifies CASSFPAGPTYEQYF.